The 2 T cell receptor beta chains in this list originate from one sample, sequenced in a study of blood T cell repertoires in COVID-19. This table comes from immunoSEQ multiplex PCR, and its TCRdb copy is limited to in-frame clones, with some not included. The sample has 270,000 or so clones; under 90% are singletons. Sequenced sample: peripheral blood. These receptor sequences come from a woman younger than 35 with acute or convalescent COVID-19.

The rearrangement links TRBV24-1 to TRBJ1-5, with 7 bases identical to TRBD1. The germline V gene has CDR1 KGHDR and CDR2 SFDVKD. The CDR3 loop spans 15 amino acids. The V gene end was trimmed by 4 bases and the J gene end by 5 bases; junction bases not matched to a gene: 7. CDR3 DNA: TGTGCCACCAGTGACAGTACAGGGGTTGATCAGCCCCAGCATTTT. Amino acid sequence: CATSDSTGVDQPQHF.

The rearrangement joins TRBV4-1 to TRBJ1-1, with unresolved D. V was trimmed by 1 base and J by 3 bases, leaving 12 bases between them. CDR1 is MGHRA, CDR2 YSYEKL, per germline. The CDR3 extends over 15 amino acids. The CDR3 nucleotides are TGCGCCAGCAGCCAAGGACTGGGTTTCGACACTGAAGCTTTCTTT. It encodes CASSQGLGFDTEAFF.